Listed below are T cell receptor beta chains from one sample, sequenced in a study of early T cells in non-severe SARS-CoV-2 infection. MiXCR, run by TCRdb on the 5' RACE reads, gives a single entry per CDR3 protein. Counted here are roughly 54,000 distinct CDR3 sequences, 7.7% occurring once; the ten biggest clones make up roughly a tenth. Sequencing was performed on whole blood, taken at baseline. Every receptor here comes from an adult who was a healthcare worker with PCR-confirmed SARS-CoV-2 infection or an uninfected control (not recorded which). The CDR3 runs from the conserved cysteine through the conserved F or W. D genes are given only for firm matches. Clone size is not always given. Where it is, it says once, few, many or a class for expanded clones.

clone_size d_call j_call v_call cdr3_aa cdr3_nt
few TRBD2 TRBJ2-1 TRBV3-1 CASSQMGLAGNEQFF TGTGCCAGCAGCCAGATGGGACTAGCGGGAAATGAGCAGTTCTTC
many NA TRBJ2-4 TRBV7-2 CASSLPFGVSNIQYF TGTGCCAGCAGCTTACCGTTTGGGGTCTCAAACATTCAGTACTTC
many TRBD2 TRBJ2-1 TRBV9 CASMWAGGPFF TGTGCCAGCATGTGGGCGGGAGGGCCCTTCTTC
NA NA TRBJ2-7 TRBV30 CAWSEGSPNLREQYF TGTGCCTGGAGTGAGGGCAGTCCCAACCTTCGCGAGCAGTACTTC
many TRBD1 TRBJ1-6 TRBV5-4 CASSLATGGFSPLHF TGTGCCAGCAGCCTGGCGACAGGGGGCTTTTCACCCCTCCACTTT
many NA TRBJ1-1 TRBV15 CATSRPPLGDTEAFF TGTGCCACCAGCAGACCCCCTTTGGGCGACACTGAAGCTTTCTTT
many NA TRBJ2-7 TRBV7-2 CASSPGSLSYEQYF TGTGCCAGCAGCCCGGGCTCCCTCAGCTACGAGCAGTACTTC
few NA TRBJ2-3 TRBV29-1 CSVEDSAPTDTQYF TGCAGCGTTGAAGACTCAGCGCCCACAGATACGCAGTATTTT
many NA TRBJ2-1 TRBV7-9 CASSLGSTGRFF TGTGCCAGCAGCTTAGGGAGTACAGGGCGGTTCTTC
NA NA TRBJ2-2 TRBV15 CATSRDRLELFF TGTGCCACCAGCAGAGATCGTTTAGAGCTGTTTTTT
NA NA TRBJ2-5 TRBV5-1 CASSLERTQETQYF TGCGCCAGCAGCTTGGAAAGAACCCAAGAGACCCAGTACTTC
many TRBD2 TRBJ2-2 TRBV7-6 CASSSLAETTGELFF TGTGCCAGCAGCTCCCTAGCGGAGACAACCGGGGAGCTGTTTTTT
many TRBD1 TRBJ2-7 TRBV7-6 CASSQTPGQSTYEQYF TGTGCCAGCAGCCAAACCCCGGGACAGTCCACCTACGAGCAGTACTTC
many TRBD1 TRBJ1-4 TRBV6-6 CASSYSTPGTGGEKLFF TGTGCCAGCAGTTACTCCACCCCCGGGACAGGGGGTGAAAAACTGTTTTTT
many NA TRBJ2-7 TRBV7-8 CASSLGSDLAYEQYF TGTGCCAGCAGCTTAGGGTCCGACTTAGCCTACGAGCAGTACTTC
many TRBD2 TRBJ2-2 TRBV2 CASSGGRTSGSLRWELFF TGTGCCAGCAGTGGGGGGCGGACTAGCGGGAGCCTACGCTGGGAGCTGTTTTTT
NA NA TRBJ1-5 TRBV20-1 CSARVPPQHF TGCAGTGCTAGAGTACCGCCCCAGCATTTT
NA TRBD2 TRBJ2-3 TRBV6-2/TRBV6-3 CASSRRTSGVDTQYF TGTGCCAGCAGTCGCCGCACTAGCGGAGTAGATACGCAGTATTTT
NA NA TRBJ1-4 TRBV10-1 CASSEIGMTLATNEKLFF TGCGCCAGCAGTGAGATTGGGATGACCCTTGCAACTAATGAAAAACTGTTTTTT
NA TRBD1 TRBJ1-2 TRBV5-6 CASTITRTGVYGYTF TGTGCCAGCACCATCACGCGGACAGGGGTCTATGGCTACACCTTC
many NA TRBJ2-5 TRBV5-4 CASSLEAGSHPETQYF TGTGCCAGCAGCTTGGAGGCAGGCTCACATCCAGAGACCCAGTACTTC
few TRBD2 TRBJ2-1 TRBV9 CASSPPGLAGGSNEQFF TGTGCCAGCAGCCCCCCGGGACTAGCGGGAGGGTCTAATGAGCAGTTCTTC
NA NA TRBJ2-2 TRBV2 CASRTDSDTGELFF TGTGCCAGCAGGACGGACAGCGACACCGGGGAGCTGTTTTTT